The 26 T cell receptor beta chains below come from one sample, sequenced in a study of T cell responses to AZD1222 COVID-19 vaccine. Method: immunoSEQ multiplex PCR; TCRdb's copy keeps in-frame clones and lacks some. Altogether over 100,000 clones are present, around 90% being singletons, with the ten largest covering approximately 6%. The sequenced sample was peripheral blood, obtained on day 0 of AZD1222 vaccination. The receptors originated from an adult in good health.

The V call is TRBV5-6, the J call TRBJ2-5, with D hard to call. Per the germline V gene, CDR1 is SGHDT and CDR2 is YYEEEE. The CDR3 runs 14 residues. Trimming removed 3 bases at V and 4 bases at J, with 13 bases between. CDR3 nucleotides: TGTGCCAGCAGCTCGTTTCAGGCTGGAGAGACCCAGTACTTC. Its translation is CASSSFQAGETQYF.

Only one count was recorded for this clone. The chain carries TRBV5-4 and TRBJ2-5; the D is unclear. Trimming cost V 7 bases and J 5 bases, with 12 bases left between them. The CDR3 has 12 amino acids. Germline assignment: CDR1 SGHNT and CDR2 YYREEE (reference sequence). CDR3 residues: CASSGTRETQYF. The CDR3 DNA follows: TGTGCCAGCTCTGGAACGAGGGAGACCCAGTACTTC.

The CDR3 protein is CASSLWVGLDEKLFF. CDR3 nucleotide sequence: TGTGCCAGTAGTCTGTGGGTCGGCTTAGATGAAAAACTGTTTTTT. The rearrangement joins TRBV19 to TRBJ1-4, with D hard to call. This CDR3 is built from 15 residues. V was cut by 5 bases and J by 6 bases, with 16 bases left in between. Germline CDR1 LNHDA, CDR2 SQIVND (reference sequence).

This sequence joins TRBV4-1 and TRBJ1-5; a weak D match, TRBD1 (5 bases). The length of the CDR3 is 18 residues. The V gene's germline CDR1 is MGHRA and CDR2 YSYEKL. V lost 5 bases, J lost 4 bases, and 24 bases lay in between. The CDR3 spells CASSFLPSEGRINQPQHF. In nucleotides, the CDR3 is TGCGCCAGCAGCTTCCTCCCAAGCGAGGGGCGAATTAATCAGCCCCAGCATTTT.

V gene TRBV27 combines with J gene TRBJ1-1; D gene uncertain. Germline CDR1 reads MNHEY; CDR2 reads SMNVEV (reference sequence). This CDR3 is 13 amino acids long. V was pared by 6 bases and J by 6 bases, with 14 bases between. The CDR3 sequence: CASRAALWAEAFF. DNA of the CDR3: TGTGCCAGCAGGGCCGCCTTGTGGGCTGAAGCTTTCTTT.

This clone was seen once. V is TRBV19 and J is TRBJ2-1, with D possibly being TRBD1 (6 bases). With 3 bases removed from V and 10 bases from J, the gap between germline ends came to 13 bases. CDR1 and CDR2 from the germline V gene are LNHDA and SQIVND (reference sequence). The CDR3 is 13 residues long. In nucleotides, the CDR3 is TGTGCCAGTAGTATTTGGGGGCCGGGGGAGCAGTTCTTC. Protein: CASSIWGPGEQFF.

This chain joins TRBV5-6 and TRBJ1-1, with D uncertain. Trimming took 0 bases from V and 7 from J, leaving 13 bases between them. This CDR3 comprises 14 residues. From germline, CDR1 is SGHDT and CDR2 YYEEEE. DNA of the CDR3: TGTGCCAGCAGCTTGGCTGTAGTCTCAAATGAAGCTTTCTTT. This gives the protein CASSLAVVSNEAFF.

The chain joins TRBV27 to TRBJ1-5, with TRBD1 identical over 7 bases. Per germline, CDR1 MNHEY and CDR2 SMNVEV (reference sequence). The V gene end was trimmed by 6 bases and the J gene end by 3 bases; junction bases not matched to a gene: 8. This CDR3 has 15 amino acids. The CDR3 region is CASRPGQVDNQPQHF. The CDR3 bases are TGTGCCAGCAGGCCCGGACAGGTAGACAATCAGCCCCAGCATTTT.

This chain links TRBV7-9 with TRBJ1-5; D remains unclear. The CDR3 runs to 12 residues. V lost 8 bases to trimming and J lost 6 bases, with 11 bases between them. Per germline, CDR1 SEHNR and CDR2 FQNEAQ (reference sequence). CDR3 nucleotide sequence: TGTGCCAGCGGATGGGAGGCTCAGCCCCAGCATTTT. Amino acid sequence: CASGWEAQPQHF. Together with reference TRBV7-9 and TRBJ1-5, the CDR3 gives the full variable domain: DTGVSQNPRHKITKRGQNVTFRCDPISEHNRLYWYRQTLGQGPEFLTYFQNEAQLEKSRLLSDRFSAERPKGSFSTLEIQRTEQGDSAMYLCASGWEAQPQHFGDGTRLSIL.

In nucleotides, the CDR3 is TGTGCCAGCAGTTTAGACAGAAACTATGGCTACACCTTC. Protein: CASSLDRNYGYTF. V gene TRBV27 combines with J gene TRBJ1-2; D possibly corresponds to TRBD1 (5 bases). V was pared by 2 bases and J by 2 bases, with 6 bases between. The CDR3 totals 13 residues. The germline V gene has CDR1 MNHEY and CDR2 SMNVEV (reference sequence).

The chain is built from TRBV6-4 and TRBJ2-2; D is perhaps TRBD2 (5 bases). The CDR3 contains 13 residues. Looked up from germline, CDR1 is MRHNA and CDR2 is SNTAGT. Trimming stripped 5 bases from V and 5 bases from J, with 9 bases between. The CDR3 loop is CASSWTLTGELFF. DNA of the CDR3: TGTGCCAGCAGTTGGACTCTAACCGGGGAGCTGTTTTTT.

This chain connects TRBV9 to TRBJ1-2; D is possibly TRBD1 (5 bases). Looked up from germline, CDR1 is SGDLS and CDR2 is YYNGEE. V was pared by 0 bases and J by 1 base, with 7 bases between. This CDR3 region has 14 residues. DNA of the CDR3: TGTGCCAGCAGCGTAGCCGGGGGTAACTATGGCTACACCTTC. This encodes CASSVAGGNYGYTF.

The CDR3 nucleotides are TGTGCCAGCAGCCAGGTCGATGTTCAGCCCCAGCATTTT. Translated, it gives CASSQVDVQPQHF. The J gene is TRBJ1-5, the V gene TRBV4-2; D unclear. This CDR3 is built from 13 residues. V lost 3 bases and J 6 bases, leaving 9 bases between the germline ends. Germline-derived CDR1 and CDR2 are LGHNA and YNFKEQ.

CDR3 sequence (DNA): TGTGCCAGCAGTTACAGTAACACTGAAGCTTTCTTT. Amino acids: CASSYSNTEAFF. The rearrangement links TRBV12-3 or TRBV12-4 to TRBJ1-1; D gene ambiguous. The CDR3 totals 12 residues. Trimming removed 4 bases at V and 2 bases at J, with 5 bases between.

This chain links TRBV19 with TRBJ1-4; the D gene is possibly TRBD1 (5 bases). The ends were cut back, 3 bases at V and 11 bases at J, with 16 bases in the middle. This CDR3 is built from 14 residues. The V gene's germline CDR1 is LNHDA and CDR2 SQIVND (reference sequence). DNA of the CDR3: TGTGCCAGTAGTATGGGGCCCCTAGGCGCGAAACTGTTTTTT. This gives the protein CASSMGPLGAKLFF.

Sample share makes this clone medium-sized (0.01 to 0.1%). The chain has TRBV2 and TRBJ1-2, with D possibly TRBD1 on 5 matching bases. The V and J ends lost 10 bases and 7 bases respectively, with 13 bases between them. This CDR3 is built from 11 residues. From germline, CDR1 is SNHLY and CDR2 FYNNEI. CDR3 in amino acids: CATRMGPGYTF. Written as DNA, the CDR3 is TGTGCCACAAGAATGGGGCCTGGCTACACCTTC.

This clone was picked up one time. CDR3 amino acids: CASSPRTGVEILSGNTIYF. CDR3 bases: TGTGCCAGCAGCCCAAGGACAGGGGTGGAAATCCTCTCTGGAAACACCATATATTTT. The chain uses TRBV7-9 and TRBJ1-3; 9 positions agree with TRBD1. J gave up 0 bases and V 5 bases, and 14 bases lay outside the gene matches. This CDR3 is 19 amino acids long. The germline V gene has CDR1 SEHNR and CDR2 FQNEAQ (reference sequence).

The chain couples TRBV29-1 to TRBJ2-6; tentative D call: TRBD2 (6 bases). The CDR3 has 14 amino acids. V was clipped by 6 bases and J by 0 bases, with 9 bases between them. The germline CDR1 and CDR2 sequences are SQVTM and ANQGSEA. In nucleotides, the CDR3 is TGCAGCGTCCGGGGGAGCTCTGGGGCCAACGTCCTGACTTTC. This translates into CSVRGSSGANVLTF.

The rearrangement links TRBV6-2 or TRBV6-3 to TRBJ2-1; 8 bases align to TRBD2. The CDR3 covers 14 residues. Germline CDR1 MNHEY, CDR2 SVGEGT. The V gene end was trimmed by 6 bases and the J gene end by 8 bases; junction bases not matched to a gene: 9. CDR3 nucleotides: TGTGCCAGCAGCGCCCTCGGGGGGGGCTATGAGCAGTTCTTC. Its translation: CASSALGGGYEQFF.

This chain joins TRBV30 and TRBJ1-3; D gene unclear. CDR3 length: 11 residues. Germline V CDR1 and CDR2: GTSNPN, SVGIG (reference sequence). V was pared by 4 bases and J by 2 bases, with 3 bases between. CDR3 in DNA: TGTGCCTGGAACACTGGAAACACCATATATTTT. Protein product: CAWNTGNTIYF. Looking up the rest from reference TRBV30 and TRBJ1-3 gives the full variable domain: SQTIHQWPATLVQPVGSPLSLECTVEGTSNPNLYWYRQAAGRGLQLLFYSVGIGQISSEVPQNLSASRPQDRQFILSSKKLLLSDSGFYLCAWNTGNTIYFGEGSWLTVV.

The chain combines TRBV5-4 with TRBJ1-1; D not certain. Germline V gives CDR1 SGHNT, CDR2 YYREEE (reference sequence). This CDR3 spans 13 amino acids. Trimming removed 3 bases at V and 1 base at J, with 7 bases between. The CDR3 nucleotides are TGTGCCAGCAGCTCCTATAGGAACACTGAAGCTTTCTTT. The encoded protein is CASSSYRNTEAFF. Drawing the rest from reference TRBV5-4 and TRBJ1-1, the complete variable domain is ETGVTQSPTHLIKTRGQQVTLRCSSQSGHNTVSWYQQALGQGPQFIFQYYREEENGRGNFPPRFSGLQFPNYSSELNVNALELDDSALYLCASSSYRNTEAFFGQGTRLTVV.

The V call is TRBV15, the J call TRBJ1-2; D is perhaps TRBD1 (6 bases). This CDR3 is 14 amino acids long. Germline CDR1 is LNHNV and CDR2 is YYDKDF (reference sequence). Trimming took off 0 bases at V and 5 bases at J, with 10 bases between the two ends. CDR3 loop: CATSRDRGQYGYTF. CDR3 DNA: TGTGCCACCAGCAGAGACAGGGGCCAATATGGCTACACCTTC.

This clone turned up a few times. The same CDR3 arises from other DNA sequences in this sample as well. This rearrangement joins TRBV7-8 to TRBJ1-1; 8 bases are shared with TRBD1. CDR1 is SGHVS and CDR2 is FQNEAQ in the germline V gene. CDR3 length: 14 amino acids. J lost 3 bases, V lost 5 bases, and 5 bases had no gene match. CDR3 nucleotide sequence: TGTGCCAGCAGCACCGGACAGGGCTACACTGAAGCTTTCTTT. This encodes CASSTGQGYTEAFF. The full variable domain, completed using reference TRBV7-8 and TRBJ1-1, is GAGVSQSPRYKVAKRGQDVALRCDPISGHVSLFWYQQALGQGPEFLTYFQNEAQLDKSGLPSDRFFAERPEGSVSTLKIQRTQQEDSAVYLCASSTGQGYTEAFFGQGTRLTVV.

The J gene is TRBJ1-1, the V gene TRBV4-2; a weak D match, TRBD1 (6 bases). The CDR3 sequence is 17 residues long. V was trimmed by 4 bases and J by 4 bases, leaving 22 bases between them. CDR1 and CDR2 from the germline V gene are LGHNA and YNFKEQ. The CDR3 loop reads CASSPSVAGVLGTEAFF. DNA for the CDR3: TGTGCCAGCAGCCCGAGCGTCGCAGGGGTTCTTGGCACTGAAGCTTTCTTT.

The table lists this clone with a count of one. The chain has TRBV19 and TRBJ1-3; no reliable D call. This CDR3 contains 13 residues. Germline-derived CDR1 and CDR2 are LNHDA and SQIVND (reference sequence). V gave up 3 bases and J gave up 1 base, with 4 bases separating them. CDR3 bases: TGTGCCAGTAGTATCTCGTCTGGAAACACCATATATTTT. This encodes CASSISSGNTIYF. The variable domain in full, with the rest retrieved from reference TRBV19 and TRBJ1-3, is DGGITQSPKYLFRKEGQNVTLSCEQNLNHDAMYWYRQDPGQGLRLIYYSQIVNDFQKGDIAEGYSVSREKKESFPLTVTSAQKNPTAFYLCASSISSGNTIYFGEGSWLTVV.

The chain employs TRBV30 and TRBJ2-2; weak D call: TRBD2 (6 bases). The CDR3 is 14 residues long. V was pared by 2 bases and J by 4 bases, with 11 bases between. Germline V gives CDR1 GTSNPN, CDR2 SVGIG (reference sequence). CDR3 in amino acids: CAWSSGLVTGELFF. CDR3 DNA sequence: TGTGCCTGGAGTTCGGGACTGGTCACCGGGGAGCTGTTTTTT. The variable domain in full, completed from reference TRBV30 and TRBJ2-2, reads SQTIHQWPATLVQPVGSPLSLECTVEGTSNPNLYWYRQAAGRGLQLLFYSVGIGQISSEVPQNLSASRPQDRQFILSSKKLLLSDSGFYLCAWSSGLVTGELFFGEGSRLTVL.